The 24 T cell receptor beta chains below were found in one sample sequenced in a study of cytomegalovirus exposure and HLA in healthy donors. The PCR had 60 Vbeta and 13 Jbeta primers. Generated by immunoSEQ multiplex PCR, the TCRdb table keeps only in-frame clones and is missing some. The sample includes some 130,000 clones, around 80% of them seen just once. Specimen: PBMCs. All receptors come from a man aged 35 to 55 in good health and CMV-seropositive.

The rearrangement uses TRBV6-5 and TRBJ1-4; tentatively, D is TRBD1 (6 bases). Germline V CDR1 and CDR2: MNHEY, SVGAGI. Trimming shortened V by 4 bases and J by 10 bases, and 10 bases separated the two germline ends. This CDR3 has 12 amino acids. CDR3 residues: CASSSQGRKLFF. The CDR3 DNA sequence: TGTGCCAGCAGTTCACAGGGTAGAAAACTGTTTTTT.

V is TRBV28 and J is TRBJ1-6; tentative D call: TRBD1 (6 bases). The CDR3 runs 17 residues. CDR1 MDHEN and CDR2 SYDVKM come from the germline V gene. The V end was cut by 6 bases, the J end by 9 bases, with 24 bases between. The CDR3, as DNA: TGTGCCAGCAGGCTAGGGGGAGGGGGGGGAACGAGTTCACCCCTCCACTTT. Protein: CASRLGGGGGTSSPLHF.

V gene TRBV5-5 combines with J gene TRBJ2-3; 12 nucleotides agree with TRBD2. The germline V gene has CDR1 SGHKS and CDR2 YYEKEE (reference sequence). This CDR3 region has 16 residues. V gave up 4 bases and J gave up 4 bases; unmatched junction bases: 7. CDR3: CASSPGLAGSSDTQYF. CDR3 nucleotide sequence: TGTGCCAGCAGCCCAGGACTAGCGGGAAGTTCAGATACGCAGTATTTT.

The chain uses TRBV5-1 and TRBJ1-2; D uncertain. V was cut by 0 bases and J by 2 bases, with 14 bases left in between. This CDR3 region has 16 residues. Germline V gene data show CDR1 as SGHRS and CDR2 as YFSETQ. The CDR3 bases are TGCGCCAGCAGCTTGGACGGCGGGAAATCGAACTATGGCTACACCTTC. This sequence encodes CASSLDGGKSNYGYTF.

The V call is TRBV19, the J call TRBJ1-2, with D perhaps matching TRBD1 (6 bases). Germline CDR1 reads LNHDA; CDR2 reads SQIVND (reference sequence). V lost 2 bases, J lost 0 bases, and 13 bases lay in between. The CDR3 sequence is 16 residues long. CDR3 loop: CASSILTGRSNYGYTF. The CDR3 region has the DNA TGTGCCAGTAGTATACTTACAGGGCGCTCTAACTATGGCTACACCTTC.

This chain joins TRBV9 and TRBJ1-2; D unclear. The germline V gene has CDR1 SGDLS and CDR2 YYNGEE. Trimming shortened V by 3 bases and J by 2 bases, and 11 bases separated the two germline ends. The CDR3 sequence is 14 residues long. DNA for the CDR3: TGTGCCAGCAGCGGCGCTCCGGGGAACTATGGCTACACCTTC. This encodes CASSGAPGNYGYTF.

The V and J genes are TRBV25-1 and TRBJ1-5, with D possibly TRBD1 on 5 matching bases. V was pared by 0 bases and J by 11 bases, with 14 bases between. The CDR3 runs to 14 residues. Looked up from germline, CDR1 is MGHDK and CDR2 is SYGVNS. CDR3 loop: CASSEYSSGATQHF. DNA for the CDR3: TGTGCCAGCAGTGAATATAGCAGTGGGGCGACCCAGCATTTT.

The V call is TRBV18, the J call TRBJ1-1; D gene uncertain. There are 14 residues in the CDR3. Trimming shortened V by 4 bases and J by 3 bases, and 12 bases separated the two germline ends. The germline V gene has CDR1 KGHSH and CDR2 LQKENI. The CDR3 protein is CASSRGGRDTEAFF. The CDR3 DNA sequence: TGTGCCAGCTCACGAGGAGGGAGGGACACTGAAGCTTTCTTT.

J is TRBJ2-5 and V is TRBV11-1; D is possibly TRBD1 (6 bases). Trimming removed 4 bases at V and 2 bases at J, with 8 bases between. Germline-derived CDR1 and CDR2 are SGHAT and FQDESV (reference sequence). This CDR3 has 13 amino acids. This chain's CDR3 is CASSYRDQETQYF. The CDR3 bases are TGTGCCAGCAGCTACAGGGATCAAGAGACCCAGTACTTC.

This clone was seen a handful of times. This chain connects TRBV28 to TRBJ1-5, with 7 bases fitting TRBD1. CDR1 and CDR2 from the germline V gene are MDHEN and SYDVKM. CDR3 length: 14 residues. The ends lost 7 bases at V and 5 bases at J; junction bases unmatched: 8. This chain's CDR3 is CASTRDRFYQPQHF. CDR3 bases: TGTGCCAGCACCCGGGACAGATTCTATCAGCCCCAGCATTTT.

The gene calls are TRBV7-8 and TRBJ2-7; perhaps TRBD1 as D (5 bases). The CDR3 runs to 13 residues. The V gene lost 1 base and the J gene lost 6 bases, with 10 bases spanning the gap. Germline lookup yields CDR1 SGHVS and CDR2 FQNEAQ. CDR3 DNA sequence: TGTGCCAGCAGCTTAGGGCAGGGCGGCGAGCAGTACTTC. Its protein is CASSLGQGGEQYF.

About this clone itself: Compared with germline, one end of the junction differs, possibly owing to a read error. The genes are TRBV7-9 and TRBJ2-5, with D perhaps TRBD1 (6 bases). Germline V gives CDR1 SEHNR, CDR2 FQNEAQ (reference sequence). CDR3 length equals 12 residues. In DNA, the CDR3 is TGTTCCAGCGAGGGGGTGCGGGAGACCCAGTACTTC. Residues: CSSEGVRETQYF.

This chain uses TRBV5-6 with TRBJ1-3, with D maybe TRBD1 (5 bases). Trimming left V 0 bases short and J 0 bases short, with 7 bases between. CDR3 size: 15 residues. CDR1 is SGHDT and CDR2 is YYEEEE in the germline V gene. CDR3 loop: CASSLVGGSGNTIYF. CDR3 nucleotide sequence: TGTGCCAGCAGCTTGGTGGGGGGCTCTGGAAACACCATATATTTT.

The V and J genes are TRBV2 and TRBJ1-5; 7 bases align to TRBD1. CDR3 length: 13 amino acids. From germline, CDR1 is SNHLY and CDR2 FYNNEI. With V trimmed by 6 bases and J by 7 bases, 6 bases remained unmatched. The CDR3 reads CASSRTGRQPQHF. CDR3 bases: TGTGCCAGCAGCAGGACAGGTCGGCAGCCCCAGCATTTT. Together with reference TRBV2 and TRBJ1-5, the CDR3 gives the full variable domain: EPEVTQTPSHQVTQMGQEVILRCVPISNHLYFYWYRQILGQKVEFLVSFYNNEISEKSEIFDDQFSVERPDGSNFTLKIRSTKLEDSAMYFCASSRTGRQPQHFGDGTRLSIL.

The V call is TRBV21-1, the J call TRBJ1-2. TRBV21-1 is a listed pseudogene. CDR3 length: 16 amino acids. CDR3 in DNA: TGTGCCAGCAGCAAAGCGCAGGAGGGTTCGAACTATGGCTACACCTTC. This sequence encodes CASSKAQEGSNYGYTF.

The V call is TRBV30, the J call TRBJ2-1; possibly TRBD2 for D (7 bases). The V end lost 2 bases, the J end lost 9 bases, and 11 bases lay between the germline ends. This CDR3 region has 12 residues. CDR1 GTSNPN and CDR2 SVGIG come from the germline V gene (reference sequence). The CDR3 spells CAWSPAGAEQFF. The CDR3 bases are TGTGCCTGGAGTCCGGCGGGGGCTGAGCAGTTCTTC.

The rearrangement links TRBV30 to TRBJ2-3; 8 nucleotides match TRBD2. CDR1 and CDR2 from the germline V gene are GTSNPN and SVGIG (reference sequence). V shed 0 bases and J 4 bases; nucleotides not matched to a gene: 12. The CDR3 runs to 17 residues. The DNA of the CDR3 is TGTGCCTGGAGTGTCACTAGCGGCGGGATGGGGGCAGATACGCAGTATTTT. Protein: CAWSVTSGGMGADTQYF. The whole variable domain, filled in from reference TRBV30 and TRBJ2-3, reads SQTIHQWPATLVQPVGSPLSLECTVEGTSNPNLYWYRQAAGRGLQLLFYSVGIGQISSEVPQNLSASRPQDRQFILSSKKLLLSDSGFYLCAWSVTSGGMGADTQYFGPGTRLTVL.

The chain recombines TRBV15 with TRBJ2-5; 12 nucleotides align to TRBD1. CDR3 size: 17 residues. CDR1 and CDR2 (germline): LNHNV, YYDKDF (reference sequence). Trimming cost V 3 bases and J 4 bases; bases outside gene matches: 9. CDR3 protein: CATSSVRDRGLGETQYF. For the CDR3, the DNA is TGTGCCACCAGCAGTGTCCGGGACAGGGGGCTCGGAGAGACCCAGTACTTC.

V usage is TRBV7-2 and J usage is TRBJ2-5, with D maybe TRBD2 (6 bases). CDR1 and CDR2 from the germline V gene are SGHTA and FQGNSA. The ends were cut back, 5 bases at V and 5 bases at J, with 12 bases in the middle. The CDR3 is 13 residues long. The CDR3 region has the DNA TGTGCCAGCAGCACAACTAGCTGGGAGACCCAGTACTTC. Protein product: CASSTTSWETQYF.

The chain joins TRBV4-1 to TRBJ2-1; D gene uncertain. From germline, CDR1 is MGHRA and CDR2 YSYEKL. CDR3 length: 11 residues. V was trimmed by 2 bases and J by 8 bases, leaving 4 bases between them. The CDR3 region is CASSQIDEQFF. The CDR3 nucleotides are TGCGCCAGCAGCCAAATAGATGAGCAGTTCTTC.

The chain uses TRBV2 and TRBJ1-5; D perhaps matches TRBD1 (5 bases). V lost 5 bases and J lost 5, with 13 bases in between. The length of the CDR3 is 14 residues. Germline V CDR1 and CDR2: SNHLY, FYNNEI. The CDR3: CASSKTGRDQPQHF. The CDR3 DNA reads TGTGCCAGCAGTAAAACAGGCAGGGATCAGCCCCAGCATTTT.

CDR3 loop: CASSGRSGAGELFF. Written as DNA, the CDR3 is TGTGCCAGCAGCGGACGTAGCGGGGCCGGGGAGCTGTTTTTT. The chain couples TRBV9 to TRBJ2-2; 8 nucleotides line up with TRBD2. This CDR3 spans 14 amino acids. J lost 6 bases, V lost 3 bases, and 4 bases had no gene match. Germline V CDR1 and CDR2: SGDLS, YYNGEE.

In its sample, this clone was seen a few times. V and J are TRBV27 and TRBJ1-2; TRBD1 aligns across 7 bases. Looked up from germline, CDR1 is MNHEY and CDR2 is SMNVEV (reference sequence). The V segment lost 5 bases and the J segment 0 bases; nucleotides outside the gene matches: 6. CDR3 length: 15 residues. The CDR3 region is CASSPGTASNYGYTF. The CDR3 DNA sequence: TGTGCCAGCAGTCCCGGGACAGCATCTAACTATGGCTACACCTTC.

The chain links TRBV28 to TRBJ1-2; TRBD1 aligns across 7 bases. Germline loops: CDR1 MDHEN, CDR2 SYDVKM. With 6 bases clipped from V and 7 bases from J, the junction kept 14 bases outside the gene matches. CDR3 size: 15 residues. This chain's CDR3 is CASSQPPGGVGGYTF. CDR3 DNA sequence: TGTGCCAGCAGCCAACCCCCAGGGGGTGTGGGTGGCTACACCTTC.